Presented here are 28 T cell receptor beta chains from one specimen sequenced in a study of cytomegalovirus exposure and HLA in healthy donors. Amplification used 60 Vbeta primers and 13 Jbeta primers. Repertoires were generated with immunoSEQ multiplex PCR, while TCRdb's copy carries only in-frame clones and drops some. The repertoire includes 70,000 to 95,000 clones, more than 60% of them detected once, and roughly 12% sits in the top ten. Specimen: PBMCs. These receptors came from a human donor in good health.

The J gene is TRBJ2-7, the V gene TRBV2; D not resolved. Per the germline V gene, CDR1 is SNHLY and CDR2 is FYNNEI. Trimming cost V 2 bases and J 0 bases, with 8 bases left between them. This CDR3 is built from 14 residues. For the CDR3, the DNA is TGTGCCAGCAGTGAATTGCGTTACTCCTACGAGCAGTACTTC. The encoded protein is CASSELRYSYEQYF. The full variable domain, its missing parts supplied by reference TRBV2 and TRBJ2-7, is EPEVTQTPSHQVTQMGQEVILRCVPISNHLYFYWYRQILGQKVEFLVSFYNNEISEKSEIFDDQFSVERPDGSNFTLKIRSTKLEDSAMYFCASSELRYSYEQYFGPGTRLTVT.

DNA of the CDR3: TGTGCCAGCAGCTTAGGAGTCTACTCTGGAAACACCATATATTTT. It encodes CASSLGVYSGNTIYF. J is TRBJ1-3 and V is TRBV7-8, with D unresolved. Per the germline V gene, CDR1 is SGHVS and CDR2 is FQNEAQ. The V end was cut by 1 base, the J end by 0 bases, with 7 bases between. The CDR3 totals 15 residues.

The chain joins TRBV2 to TRBJ1-5; a possible D gene is TRBD1 (5 bases). The V end was cut by 4 bases, the J end by 6 bases, with 13 bases between. Germline V gives CDR1 SNHLY, CDR2 FYNNEI. This CDR3 region has 14 residues. Here the CDR3 reads CASSGDSWGQPQHF. The CDR3 DNA reads TGTGCCAGCAGTGGAGACAGCTGGGGTCAGCCCCAGCATTTT.

This clone has just one count. This rearrangement joins TRBV7-9 to TRBJ2-7; possible D gene TRBD2, 5 bases. V was cut by 5 bases and J by 2 bases, with 19 bases left in between. Germline values: CDR1 SEHNR, CDR2 FQNEAQ (reference sequence). The CDR3 length is 16 residues. The CDR3 reads CASSPPHREGAYEQYF. The CDR3 DNA follows: TGTGCCAGCAGCCCCCCCCACAGAGAGGGAGCCTACGAGCAGTACTTC. The whole variable domain, remainder taken from reference TRBV7-9 and TRBJ2-7, is DTGVSQNPRHKITKRGQNVTFRCDPISEHNRLYWYRQTLGQGPEFLTYFQNEAQLEKSRLLSDRFSAERPKGSFSTLEIQRTEQGDSAMYLCASSPPHREGAYEQYFGPGTRLTVT.

About this clone: A read error may account for a junction end that differs from germline. This sequence joins TRBV7-9 and TRBJ1-1; D is uncertain. Germline assignment: CDR1 SEHNR and CDR2 FQNEAQ (reference sequence). This CDR3 is built from 12 residues. CDR3 loop: CSSSLLSAEAFF. CDR3 coding DNA: TGTTCCAGCAGCCTCCTCAGCGCTGAAGCTTTCTTT.

This clone was found many times. The J gene is TRBJ2-5, the V gene TRBV27; D is uncertain. The V gene's germline CDR1 is MNHEY and CDR2 SMNVEV (reference sequence). The CDR3 runs 14 residues. Trimming took 3 bases from V and 2 from J, leaving 10 bases between them. CDR3: CASSFYSQQETQYF. CDR3 bases: TGTGCCAGCAGTTTTTATTCGCAGCAAGAGACCCAGTACTTC.

The chain has TRBV25-1 and TRBJ2-7; tentative D call: TRBD2 (6 bases). Between the trimmed V and J ends, which lost 7 bases and 2 bases, there was a span of 12 bases. Germline V gene data show CDR1 as MGHDK and CDR2 as SYGVNS. The CDR3 covers 13 residues. The DNA for the CDR3 is TGTGCCAGCACCCCGGGAGCCCCCTACGAGCAGTACTTC. Residues: CASTPGAPYEQYF.

The V call is TRBV2, the J call TRBJ2-1, with 14 positions matching TRBD2. CDR1 is SNHLY and CDR2 is FYNNEI in the germline V gene. V was clipped by 6 bases and J by 8 bases; unmatched bases: 3. This CDR3 is 14 amino acids long. In nucleotides, the CDR3 is TGTGCCAGCAGCGGGACTAGCGGGGGTTATGAGCAGTTCTTC. Its translation: CASSGTSGGYEQFF.

This chain joins TRBV5-6 and TRBJ1-2; a possible D gene is TRBD1 (6 bases). V was trimmed by 2 bases and J by 6 bases, leaving 17 bases between them. From germline, CDR1 is SGHDT and CDR2 YYEEEE. This CDR3 is built from 15 residues. The CDR3 coding sequence is TGTGCCAGCAGCTTCAGGAACAGGGAGCTCGATGGCTACACCTTC. Translating gives CASSFRNRELDGYTF.

The J gene is TRBJ1-2, the V gene TRBV5-1; TRBD1 might be the D (5 bases). Germline assignment: CDR1 SGHRS and CDR2 YFSETQ. V was pared by 4 bases and J by 0 bases, with 10 bases between. This CDR3 is 14 amino acids long. CDR3 region: CASSPDRANYGYTF. The CDR3 region has the DNA TGCGCCAGCAGCCCTGACAGAGCTAACTATGGCTACACCTTC.

This chain uses TRBV7-9 with TRBJ2-7; possibly TRBD1 for D (6 bases). The germline gives CDR1 SEHNR, CDR2 FQNEAQ (reference sequence). Trimming cost V 4 bases and J 4 bases, with 20 bases left between them. CDR3 length: 16 residues. The CDR3 protein is CASSSPVQGTSYEQYF. The DNA of the CDR3 is TGTGCCAGCAGCTCCCCCGTCCAGGGGACCTCATACGAGCAGTACTTC.

This clone was counted a few times. The CDR3 reads CASSQHPGGSSSGNTIYF. The CDR3 DNA is TGCGCCAGCAGCCAACACCCAGGAGGCTCGAGCTCTGGAAACACCATATATTTT. The chain carries TRBV4-3 and TRBJ1-3, with unresolved D. This CDR3 has 18 residues. Germline values: CDR1 LGHNA, CDR2 YSLEER. Trimming removed 2 bases from V and 0 bases from J, with 17 bases in between.

The chain uses TRBV27 and TRBJ2-3; 11 nucleotides line up with TRBD1. The ends lost 3 bases at V and 8 bases at J; junction bases unmatched: 7. CDR1 is MNHEY, CDR2 SMNVEV, per germline (reference sequence). This CDR3 is built from 15 residues. Written as DNA, the CDR3 is TGTGCCAGCAGTTTGCGGGGACAGGGGGGAGGTACGCAGTATTTT. It encodes CASSLRGQGGGTQYF.

This clone was detected only a few times. J is TRBJ1-4 and V is TRBV19; 10 bases line up with TRBD1. Germline values: CDR1 LNHDA, CDR2 SQIVND (reference sequence). This CDR3 comprises 14 residues. The V gene end was trimmed by 6 bases and the J gene end by 5 bases; junction bases not matched to a gene: 3. The CDR3 loop reads CASSRQGANEKLFF. CDR3 DNA: TGTGCCAGTAGCAGACAGGGGGCGAATGAAAAACTGTTTTTT.

A few counts support this clone. The chain links TRBV9 to TRBJ1-2; maybe TRBD1 (5 bases). The length of the CDR3 is 13 residues. V shed 4 bases and J shed 7 bases, with 14 bases lying between them. Germline lookup yields CDR1 SGDLS and CDR2 YYNGEE. CDR3 in amino acids: CASSPGTRTGYTF. CDR3 DNA sequence: TGTGCCAGCAGCCCAGGGACTCGGACTGGCTACACCTTC.

V is TRBV19 and J is TRBJ1-2; no firm D call. Germline CDR1 is LNHDA and CDR2 is SQIVND (reference sequence). The CDR3 totals 15 residues. V was clipped by 6 bases and J by 4 bases, with 18 bases between them. The DNA for the CDR3 is TGTGCCAGTAGCCCTTCGTTAAGAGGGCGCTATGGCTACACCTTC. Translation: CASSPSLRGRYGYTF.

This chain links TRBV5-1 with TRBJ2-1; the match to TRBD1 covers 8 bases. After removal of 5 bases from V and 0 bases from J, the junction contained 4 bases not matched to a gene. This CDR3 has 15 amino acids. Germline V gene sequence: CDR1 SGHRS, CDR2 YFSETQ. The CDR3 here is CASRSGQDSYNEQFF. In DNA form, the CDR3 reads TGCGCCAGCAGGTCGGGACAGGACTCCTACAATGAGCAGTTCTTC.

The chain uses TRBV7-9 and TRBJ2-7, with D uncertain. This CDR3 spans 16 amino acids. Germline-derived CDR1 and CDR2 are SEHNR and FQNEAQ (reference sequence). With 2 bases removed from V and 2 bases from J, the gap between germline ends came to 16 bases. The CDR3 here is CASSLIVGRSPYEQYF. CDR3 in DNA: TGTGCCAGCAGCTTAATCGTTGGCAGATCCCCCTACGAGCAGTACTTC.

The rearrangement links TRBV28 to TRBJ1-5; the D is unclear. This CDR3 is built from 14 residues. Germline V gene lookup returns CDR1 MDHEN and CDR2 SYDVKM. V lost 5 bases to trimming and J lost 0 bases, with 8 bases between them. CDR3 sequence: CASSPPFSNQPQHF. CDR3 nucleotides: TGTGCCAGCAGTCCCCCTTTTAGCAATCAGCCCCAGCATTTT.

This rearrangement joins TRBV29-1 to TRBJ1-3; D is unresolved. Trimming pared 4 bases from V and 4 bases from J, leaving 8 bases between. This CDR3 has 12 amino acids. Germline assignment: CDR1 SQVTM and CDR2 ANQGSEA. The CDR3 loop is CSVGGSGNTIYF. DNA of the CDR3: TGCAGCGTTGGAGGGTCAGGAAACACCATATATTTT.

This clone is judged large (0.1 to 1%). J is TRBJ1-2 and V is TRBV5-6; a possible D gene is TRBD1 (5 bases). The CDR3 contains 13 residues. Germline loops: CDR1 SGHDT, CDR2 YYEEEE. Trimming took off 0 bases at V and 4 bases at J, with 7 bases between the two ends. Here the CDR3 DNA reads TGTGCCAGCAGCTTGGAGGGACTCTATGGCTACACCTTC. Translation: CASSLEGLYGYTF.

The chain combines TRBV15 with TRBJ1-5; D might be TRBD1 (6 bases). The ends were cut back, 2 bases at V and 11 bases at J, with 28 bases in the middle. This CDR3 comprises 18 residues. Germline V gene lookup returns CDR1 LNHNV and CDR2 YYDKDF (reference sequence). The CDR3 spells CATSRLWASRGGGPTQHF. The DNA of the CDR3 is TGTGCCACCAGCAGACTGTGGGCAAGCAGAGGGGGGGGGCCCACCCAGCATTTT. The entire variable domain, with the rest obtained from reference TRBV15 and TRBJ1-5, is as follows: DAMVIQNPRYQVTQFGKPVTLSCSQTLNHNVMYWYQQKSSQAPKLLFHYYDKDFNNEADTPDNFQSRRPNTSFCFLDIRSPGLGDTAMYLCATSRLWASRGGGPTQHFGDGTRLSIL.

This sequence joins TRBV19 and TRBJ1-4; D not resolved. Germline V CDR1 and CDR2: LNHDA, SQIVND (reference sequence). The germline V and J ends were trimmed by 3 bases and 0 bases, with 11 bases remaining between them. This CDR3 contains 16 residues. The CDR3, as DNA: TGTGCCAGTAGTATTACAGTGGGAGCAACTAATGAAAAACTGTTTTTT. Protein product: CASSITVGATNEKLFF.

Here the CDR3 DNA reads TGCGCCAGCAGCCTGACGGAGCGGGGGGATGACAATGAGCAGTTCTTC. It encodes CASSLTERGDDNEQFF. The V gene is TRBV5-1, the J gene TRBJ2-1; the match to TRBD2 covers 9 bases. The germline V gene has CDR1 SGHRS and CDR2 YFSETQ. The CDR3 length is 16 residues. V was pared by 4 bases and J by 5 bases, with 10 bases of the junction left unmatched. Complete variable domain (other parts from reference TRBV5-1 and TRBJ2-1): KAGVTQTPRYLIKTRGQQVTLSCSPISGHRSVSWYQQTPGQGLQFLFEYFSETQRNKGNFPGRFSGRQFSNSRSEMNVSTLELGDSALYLCASSLTERGDDNEQFFGPGTRLTVL.

The chain recombines TRBV2 with TRBJ2-1; no definite D call. The germline V and J ends were trimmed by 5 bases and 14 bases, with 16 bases remaining between them. The germline V gene encodes CDR1 SNHLY and CDR2 FYNNEI. CDR3 length: 12 residues. The CDR3: CASSFEVDKKFF. CDR3 DNA: TGTGCCAGCAGTTTTGAGGTCGATAAAAAGTTCTTC.

The chain has TRBV5-4 and TRBJ2-1, with D tentatively TRBD1 (6 bases). V shed 0 bases and J shed 4 bases, with 11 bases lying between them. This CDR3 has 15 amino acids. The germline V gene encodes CDR1 SGHNT and CDR2 YYREEE (reference sequence). The CDR3 protein is CASSLGQGPYNEQFF. CDR3 nucleotides: TGTGCCAGCAGCTTGGGTCAGGGGCCTTACAATGAGCAGTTCTTC.

V usage is TRBV7-9 and J usage is TRBJ1-1; D is perhaps TRBD1 (6 bases). The CDR3 loop spans 15 amino acids. The V and J ends lost 5 bases and 1 base respectively, with 14 bases between them. Looked up from germline, CDR1 is SEHNR and CDR2 is FQNEAQ (reference sequence). The CDR3 loop reads CASSAPQGRNTEAFF. The DNA of the CDR3 is TGTGCCAGCAGCGCCCCACAGGGTAGGAACACTGAAGCTTTCTTT.

This clone was observed a handful of times. The DNA of the CDR3 is TGTGCCTGGAGTGTTAAGGGCAGGGGAGCTTTCTTT. Translation gives CAWSVKGRGAFF. The chain couples TRBV30 to TRBJ1-1; weak D call: TRBD1 (6 bases). V dropped 0 bases and J dropped 10 bases, with 12 bases sitting between them. The V gene's germline CDR1 is GTSNPN and CDR2 SVGIG (reference sequence). This CDR3 is built from 12 residues.